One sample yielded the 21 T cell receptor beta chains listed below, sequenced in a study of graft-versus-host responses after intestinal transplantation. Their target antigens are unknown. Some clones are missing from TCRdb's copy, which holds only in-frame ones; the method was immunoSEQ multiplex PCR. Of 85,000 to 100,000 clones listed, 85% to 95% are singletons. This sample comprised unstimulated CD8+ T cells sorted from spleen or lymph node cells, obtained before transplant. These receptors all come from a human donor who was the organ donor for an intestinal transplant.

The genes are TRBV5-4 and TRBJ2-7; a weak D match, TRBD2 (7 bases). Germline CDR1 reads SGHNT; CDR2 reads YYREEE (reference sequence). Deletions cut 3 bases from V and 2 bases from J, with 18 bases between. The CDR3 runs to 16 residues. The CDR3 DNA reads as TGTGCCAGCAGCTGGGAGGGGGTAAGGGGAACCTACGAGCAGTACTTC. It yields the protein CASSWEGVRGTYEQYF.

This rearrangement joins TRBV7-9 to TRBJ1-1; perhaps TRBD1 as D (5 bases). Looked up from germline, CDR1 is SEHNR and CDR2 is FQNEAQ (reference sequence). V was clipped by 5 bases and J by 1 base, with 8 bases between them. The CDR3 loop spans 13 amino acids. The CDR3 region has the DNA TGTGCCAGCAGCATCGGGGGGAACACTGAAGCTTTCTTT. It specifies CASSIGGNTEAFF.

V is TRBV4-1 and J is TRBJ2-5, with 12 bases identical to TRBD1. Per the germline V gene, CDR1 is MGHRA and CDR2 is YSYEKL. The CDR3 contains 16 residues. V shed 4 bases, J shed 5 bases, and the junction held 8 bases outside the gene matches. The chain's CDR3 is CASSLPGQGARETQYF. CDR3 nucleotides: TGCGCCAGCAGCCTACCGGGACAGGGGGCGCGGGAGACCCAGTACTTC.

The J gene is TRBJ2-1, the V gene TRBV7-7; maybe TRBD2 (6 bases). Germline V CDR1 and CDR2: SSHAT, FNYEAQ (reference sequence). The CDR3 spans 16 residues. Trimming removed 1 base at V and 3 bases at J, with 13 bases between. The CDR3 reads CASSLGAGIHYNEQFF. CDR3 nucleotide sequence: TGTGCCAGCAGCTTAGGTGCGGGGATACACTACAATGAGCAGTTCTTC.

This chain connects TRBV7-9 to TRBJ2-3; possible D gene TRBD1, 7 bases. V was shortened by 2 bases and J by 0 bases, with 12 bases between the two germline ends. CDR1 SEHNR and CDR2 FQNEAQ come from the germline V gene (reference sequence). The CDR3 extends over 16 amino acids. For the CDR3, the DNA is TGTGCCAGCAGCTTAATGTCAGGGGGGAGCACAGATACGCAGTATTTT. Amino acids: CASSLMSGGSTDTQYF.

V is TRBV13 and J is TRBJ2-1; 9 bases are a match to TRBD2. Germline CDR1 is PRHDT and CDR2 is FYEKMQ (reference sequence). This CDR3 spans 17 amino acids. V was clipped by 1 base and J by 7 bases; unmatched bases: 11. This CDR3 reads CASSLVSAAGGRNEQFF. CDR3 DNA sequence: TGTGCCAGCAGCTTAGTGAGCGCGGCGGGGGGGCGTAATGAGCAGTTCTTC.

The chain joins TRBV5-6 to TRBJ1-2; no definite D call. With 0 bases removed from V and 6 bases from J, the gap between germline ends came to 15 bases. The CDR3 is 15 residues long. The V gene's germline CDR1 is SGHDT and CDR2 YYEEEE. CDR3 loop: CASSLETRRQDGYTF. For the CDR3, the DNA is TGTGCCAGCAGCTTGGAGACAAGAAGGCAGGATGGCTACACCTTC.

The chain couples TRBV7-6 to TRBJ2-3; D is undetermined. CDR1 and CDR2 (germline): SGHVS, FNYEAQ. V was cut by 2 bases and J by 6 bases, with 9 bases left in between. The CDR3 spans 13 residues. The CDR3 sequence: CASSLSFPDTQYF. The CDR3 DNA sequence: TGTGCCAGCAGCTTAAGCTTCCCTGATACGCAGTATTTT.

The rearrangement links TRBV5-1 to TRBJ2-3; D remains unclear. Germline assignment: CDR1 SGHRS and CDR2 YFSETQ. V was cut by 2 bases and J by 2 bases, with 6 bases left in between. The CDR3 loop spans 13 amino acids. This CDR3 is CASSFENTDTQYF. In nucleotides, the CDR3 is TGCGCCAGCAGCTTTGAGAACACAGATACGCAGTATTTT.

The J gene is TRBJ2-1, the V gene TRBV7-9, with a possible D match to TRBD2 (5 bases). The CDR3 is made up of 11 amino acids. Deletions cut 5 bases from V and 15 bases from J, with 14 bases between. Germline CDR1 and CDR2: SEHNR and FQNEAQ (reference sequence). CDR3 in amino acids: CASSDKEGPFF. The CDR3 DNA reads TGTGCCAGCAGCGATAAAGAGGGCCCGTTCTTC.

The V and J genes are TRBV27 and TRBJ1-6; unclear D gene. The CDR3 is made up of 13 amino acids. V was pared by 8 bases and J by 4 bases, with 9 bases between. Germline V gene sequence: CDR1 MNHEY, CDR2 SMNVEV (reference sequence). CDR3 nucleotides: TGTGCCAGCGGAGGCCTTTATAATTCACCCCTCCACTTT. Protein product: CASGGLYNSPLHF.

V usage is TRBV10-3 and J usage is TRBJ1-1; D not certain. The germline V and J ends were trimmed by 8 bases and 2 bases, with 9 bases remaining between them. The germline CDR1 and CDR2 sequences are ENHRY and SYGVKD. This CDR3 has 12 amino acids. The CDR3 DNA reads TGTGCCATCTGGGGAGAAAACACTGAAGCTTTCTTT. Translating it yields CAIWGENTEAFF.

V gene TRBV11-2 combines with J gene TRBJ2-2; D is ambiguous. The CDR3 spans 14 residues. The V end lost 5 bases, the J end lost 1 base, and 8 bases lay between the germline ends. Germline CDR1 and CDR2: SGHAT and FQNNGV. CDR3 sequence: CASSPVWNTGELFF. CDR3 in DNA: TGTGCCAGCAGCCCGGTCTGGAACACCGGGGAGCTGTTTTTT.

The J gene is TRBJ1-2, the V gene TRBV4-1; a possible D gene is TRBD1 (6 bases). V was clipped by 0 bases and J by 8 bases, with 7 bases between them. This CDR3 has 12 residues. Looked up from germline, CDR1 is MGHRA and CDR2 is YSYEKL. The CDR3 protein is CASSQDGGGYTF. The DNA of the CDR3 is TGCGCCAGCAGCCAAGATGGGGGCGGCTACACCTTC.

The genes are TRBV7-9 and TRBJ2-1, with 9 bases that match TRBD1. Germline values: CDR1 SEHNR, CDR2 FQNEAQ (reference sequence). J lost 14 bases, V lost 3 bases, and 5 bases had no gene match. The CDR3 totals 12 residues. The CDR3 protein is CASSFGGQGKFF. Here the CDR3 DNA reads TGTGCCAGCAGCTTTGGGGGACAGGGAAAGTTCTTC.

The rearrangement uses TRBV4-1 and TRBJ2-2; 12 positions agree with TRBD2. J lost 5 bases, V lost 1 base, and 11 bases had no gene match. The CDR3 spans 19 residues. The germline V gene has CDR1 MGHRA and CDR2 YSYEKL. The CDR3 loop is CASSQAYPQLAGGTGELFF. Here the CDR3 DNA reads TGCGCCAGCAGCCAAGCTTATCCCCAACTAGCGGGGGGTACCGGGGAGCTGTTTTTT.

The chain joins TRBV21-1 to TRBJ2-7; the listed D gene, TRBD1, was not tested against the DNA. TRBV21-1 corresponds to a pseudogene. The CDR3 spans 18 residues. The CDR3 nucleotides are TGTGCCAGCAGCAAAGGCAACTCGACAGGGGACCCCTCCTACGAGCAGTACTTC. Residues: CASSKGNSTGDPSYEQYF.

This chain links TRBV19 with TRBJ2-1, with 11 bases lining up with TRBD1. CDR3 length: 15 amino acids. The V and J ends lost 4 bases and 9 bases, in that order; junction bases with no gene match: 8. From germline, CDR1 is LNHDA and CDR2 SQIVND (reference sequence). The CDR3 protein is CASSTGQGALPEQFF. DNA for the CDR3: TGTGCCAGTAGTACAGGACAGGGGGCGCTTCCTGAGCAGTTCTTC.

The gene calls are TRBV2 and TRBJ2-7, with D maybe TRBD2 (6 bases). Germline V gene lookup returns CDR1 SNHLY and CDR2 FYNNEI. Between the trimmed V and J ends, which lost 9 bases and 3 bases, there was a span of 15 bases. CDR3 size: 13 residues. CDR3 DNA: TGTGCCAGAAGCGGGCCTTCACTCTACGAGCAGTACTTC. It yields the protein CARSGPSLYEQYF.

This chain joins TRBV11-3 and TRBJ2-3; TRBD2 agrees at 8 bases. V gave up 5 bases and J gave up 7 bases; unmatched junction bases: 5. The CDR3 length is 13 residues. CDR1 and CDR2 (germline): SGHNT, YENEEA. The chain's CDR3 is CASSVSGAYTQYF. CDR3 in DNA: TGTGCCAGCAGCGTTAGCGGGGCCTATACGCAGTATTTT.

In nucleotides, the CDR3 is TGTGCCATCAGTATACAGGGGTCTCAGAGCTATGGCTACACCTTC. Translating it yields CAISIQGSQSYGYTF. The chain is built from TRBV10-3 and TRBJ1-2; 7 nucleotides agree with TRBD1. V trimming: 5 bases; J trimming: 4 bases; junction bases outside the gene matches: 10. This CDR3 region has 15 residues. Germline assignment: CDR1 ENHRY and CDR2 SYGVKD.